This T cell receptor (beta chain) was found in a study of cytomegalovirus exposure and HLA in healthy donors. As for the study in general: According to later analysis, the same platform produced the 100 to 150 validation and about 630 first-cohort repertoires. Findings and limits, study-wide: Diagnosis of cytomegalovirus status made by the classifier reportedly showed high specificity and sensitivity. Altogether, 150 to 200 TCR beta chains were recorded as cytomegalovirus-associated. Subsequent analysis found a tendency for first-cohort TCR clusters to co-occur within the 120 or so validation repertoires.

A word on this clone: Its antigen is unknown.

The V gene's germline CDR1 is SGHRS and CDR2 YFSETQ. The CDR3 contains 15 residues. V was cut by 0 bases and J by 3 bases, with 13 bases left in between. Clones were read by immunoSEQ multiplex PCR, and TCRdb kept only the in-frame ones, dropping some. The repertoire holds over 150,000 clones, roughly 84% seen once, with 13% in the top ten. The rearrangement joins TRBV5-1 to TRBJ2-7; D perhaps matches TRBD1 (5 bases). This receptor was obtained from a woman aged 30 to 39 in good health and CMV-seropositive. Sequencing used PBMCs. CDR3 nucleotide sequence: TGCGCCAGCAGCTTGGGCAGGGCGCACAACTACGAGCAGTACTTC. It codes for CASSLGRAHNYEQYF.